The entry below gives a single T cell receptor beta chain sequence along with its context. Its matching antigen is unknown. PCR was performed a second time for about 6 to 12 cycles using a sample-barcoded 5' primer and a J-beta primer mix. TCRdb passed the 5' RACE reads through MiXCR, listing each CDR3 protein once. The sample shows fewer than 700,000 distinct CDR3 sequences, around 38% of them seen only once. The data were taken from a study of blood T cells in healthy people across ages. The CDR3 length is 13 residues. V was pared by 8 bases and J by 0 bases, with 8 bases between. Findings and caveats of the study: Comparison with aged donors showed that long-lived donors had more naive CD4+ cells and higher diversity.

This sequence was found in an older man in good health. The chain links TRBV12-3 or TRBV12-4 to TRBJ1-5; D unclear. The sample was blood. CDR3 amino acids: CASAGDSNQPQHF. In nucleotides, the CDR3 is TGTGCCAGCGCTGGGGATAGCAATCAGCCCCAGCATTTT.